This T cell receptor (beta chain) comes out of a study of beta chain features in type 1 diabetes (dated by TCRdb to the late 2010s). In terms of the full investigation: Mean age, gender distribution, total cell number and subset yield were not different between patients and healthy donors. A total of just under 110,000,000 sorted cells were examined across all samples, and RNA yield correlated strongly with the number of cells per subset. The study compared the TCRB repertoires of sorted circulating CD4+ T cell subsets in recently diagnosed type 1 diabetes patients with those in matched healthy donors. Whereas all 30 or so donors provided naive and central memory subsets, regulatory and stem cell-like memory subsets were isolated from just 8 patients and about 8 healthy donors.

The High Capacity cDNA Reverse Transcription Kit was used to reverse transcribe all of the isolated RNA, meaning that expressed TCRB transcripts were what got sequenced. Deep immunoSEQ sequencing was applied to naive, central memory and regulatory T cell samples, giving an average of roughly 3.5 million total reads per sample. After sorted cells were lysed in RLT buffer, RNA was extracted with DNase-treated RNeasy Micro or Mini kits, with the choice depending on cell number. Each cell subset was processed on its own to prevent cross-contamination, while patient and healthy donor samples were processed together. TCRB sequences were amplified from cDNA with the immunoSEQ multiplex PCR, producing 87-bp fragments spanning the CDR3 region. The amplicons were sequenced using the Illumina HiSeq platform. Per the authors' processing: PCR bias was computationally corrected using synthetic template baselines, reads within Hamming distance 2 were collapsed, and singletons that could not be merged were discarded. Reads were aligned against IMGT so that V, D and J genes, CDR3 length and insertions or deletions at six rearrangement sites could be assigned. Within each subset, clonotype counts were normalized to sorted cell number, after which true diversity and Gini coefficients were computed with the tcR R package. Repertoire sharing was quantified using the overlap coefficient calculated on TCRB nucleotide sequences. Out-of-frame TCRB sequences from naive cells were analyzed as a proxy for the pre-selection repertoire. Not all clones reach the TCRdb copy of this immuneACCESS table, which keeps in-frame sequences only. Checked studies attribute under half of the gap to unresolved V genes and leave the rest unexplained. Clone size and the V and J calls come from that table; the DNA yielded D and trimming. For this sample there are 810,000 or so clones; 15% to 20% appear just once. The leading ten clones occupy 0.02% to 0.025% of the sample.

From cysteine to phenylalanine, the CDR3 is 14 amino acids long. Only the CDR3 part of the read is kept: 42 bases, read in frame from the first base. V lost 1 base and J lost 0 bases; the stretch between them is 4 bases long. From a lookup of the germline V gene, CDR1 and CDR2 are SGHTA and FQGNSA. Broader findings and caveats from the paper: At VDJ recombination sites, patients with type 1 diabetes made fewer insertions and deleted more nucleotides, a pattern implying thymic rearrangement abnormalities. Because cDNA was sequenced instead of genomic DNA, highly expressing activated cells could be over-represented, though the groups showed no difference in activation or CD3 levels. Because small numbers of individuals were included in the HLA sub-analyses, any influence of HLA type on TCRB rearrangement was left unresolved. Naive, central memory and regulatory TCRB repertoires appeared to be more similar among patients than among healthy donors. In all four CD4+ subsets, TCRB CDR3 length was moderately but significantly shorter in type 1 diabetes patients. PCR might favor shorter templates, but patient and control samples were amplified and corrected together, so any skew would affect both groups equally.

Regarding this clone: This receptor's antigen is unknown. No base-level quality is on record; no much larger clone is a single base apart.

Each donor gave one peripheral blood draw, approximately 100 mL on average, collected into heparinised tubes. A BD FACSAria II and a panel including CD45RO, CCR7, CD25, CD127, CD95 and CD27 were used to sort naive, central memory, regulatory and stem cell-like memory CD4+ T cells. Purity was above 95% for every sorted population. Right away, PBMCs were isolated by Lymphoprep density gradient centrifugation and were stained directly, with no culture step. To minimize batch effects, samples were stained and sorted in pairs, one healthy donor with one patient per experiment. This receptor was obtained from a woman aged 18-29 years in good health. The sample was naive CD4+ T cells from blood. Read against the paper, the sample's cell subset or site label means: true naive CD4+ T cells. The chain was built from TRBV7-2 and TRBJ2-1; confidence is insufficient to name the D gene. Here is the DNA: TGTGCCAGCAGCTTAGATCCCTCCTACAATGAGCAGTTCTTC. It encodes CASSLDPSYNEQFF.